The rows below give T cell receptor beta chains drawn from one sample of a study of response to subunit inactivated influenza vaccine. TCRdb re-called the RT-PCR reads through MiXCR, storing one row per CDR3 protein. Of 650,000 or so distinct CDR3 sequences in the sample, around 15% were seen once. This specimen was PBMCs from blood, taken about 14 days before vaccination. The source is a man over 45 who received an inactivated influenza vaccine. The CDR3 runs from the conserved cysteine through the conserved F or W. The D gene is left open where the match is weak. The listing skips clone size in some rows; elsewhere it reads once, few, many or a size class.

D gene: TRBD1; V gene: TRBV29-1; clone size: few; J gene: TRBJ2-7; CDR3 DNA: TGCAGCGTTGAAGGTTTCAGGGGGAGCTCCTACGAGCAGTACTTC; CDR3 protein: CSVEGFRGSSYEQYF
D gene: TRBD2; V gene: TRBV3-1; clone size: -; J gene: TRBJ2-2; CDR3 DNA: TGTGCCAGCAGCCTGGGACTAGCGGAGGAGCTGTTTTTT; CDR3 protein: CASSLGLAEELFF
D gene: -; V gene: TRBV29-1; clone size: -; J gene: TRBJ1-1; CDR3 DNA: TGCAGCGTTGAAGGAGGGGTTGGGGACACTGAAGCTTTCTTT; CDR3 protein: CSVEGGVGDTEAFF
D gene: -; V gene: TRBV20-1; clone size: -; J gene: TRBJ2-3; CDR3 DNA: TGCAGTGCTAGAGATCAACGGGGGCCCACAGATACGCAGTATTTT; CDR3 protein: CSARDQRGPTDTQYF
D gene: -; V gene: TRBV13; clone size: -; J gene: TRBJ1-1; CDR3 DNA: TGTGCCAGCACCACCACGGGGGGAGCAAACACTGAAGCTTTCTTT; CDR3 protein: CASTTTGGANTEAFF
D gene: -; V gene: TRBV29-1; clone size: many; J gene: TRBJ1-2; CDR3 DNA: TGCAGCGTTGAAGGGAATGGCTACACCTTC; CDR3 protein: CSVEGNGYTF
D gene: TRBD2; V gene: TRBV5-1; clone size: -; J gene: TRBJ2-7; CDR3 DNA: TGCGCCAGCAGCTCCGGGACTAGCGGAAGCGAGCAGTACTTC; CDR3 protein: CASSSGTSGSEQYF
D gene: -; V gene: TRBV6-5; clone size: -; J gene: TRBJ2-3; CDR3 DNA: TGTGCCAGCAGTTACGAGGGGGGCCGGAACACAGATACGCAGTATTTT; CDR3 protein: CASSYEGGRNTDTQYF
D gene: TRBD2; V gene: TRBV19; clone size: -; J gene: TRBJ2-1; CDR3 DNA: TGTGCCAGTAGCCCTTGGACTAGCACGACCTTCAATGAGCAGTTCTTC; CDR3 protein: CASSPWTSTTFNEQFF
D gene: -; V gene: TRBV12-3/TRBV12-4; clone size: many; J gene: TRBJ1-6; CDR3 DNA: TGTGCCAGCAGTTTTCAGGGTAGCTCACCCCTCCACTTT; CDR3 protein: CASSFQGSSPLHF
D gene: -; V gene: TRBV14; clone size: few; J gene: TRBJ2-7; CDR3 DNA: TGTGCCAGCAGCCAAGGGTATACTGGCTTCTACGAGCAGTACTTC; CDR3 protein: CASSQGYTGFYEQYF
D gene: TRBD2; V gene: TRBV28; clone size: -; J gene: TRBJ2-5; CDR3 DNA: TGTGCCAGCGGAGGCTGGGGAGGGCAAGAGACCCAGTACTTC; CDR3 protein: CASGGWGGQETQYF
D gene: TRBD2; V gene: TRBV11-3; clone size: few; J gene: TRBJ2-3; CDR3 DNA: TGTGCCAGCAGCTTAGGACTAGCGGGGTTATCAGATACGCAGTATTTT; CDR3 protein: CASSLGLAGLSDTQYF
D gene: -; V gene: TRBV3-1; clone size: many; J gene: TRBJ2-2; CDR3 DNA: TGTGCCAGCAGCCAAGCACCCCAGGCCGGGGAGCTGTTTTTT; CDR3 protein: CASSQAPQAGELFF
D gene: -; V gene: TRBV7-2; clone size: many; J gene: TRBJ2-2; CDR3 DNA: TGTGCCAGCAGCCCCGGCACAACGAACACCGGGGAGCTGTTTTTT; CDR3 protein: CASSPGTTNTGELFF
D gene: -; V gene: TRBV20-1; clone size: -; J gene: TRBJ2-4; CDR3 DNA: TGCAGTGCTAGCCGAACGGGATTGGGCAAAAACATTCAGTACTTC; CDR3 protein: CSASRTGLGKNIQYF
D gene: TRBD1; V gene: TRBV27; clone size: few; J gene: TRBJ1-2; CDR3 DNA: TGTGCCAGCAGTTTATCGGGACAGGGGGCGCCGGGCTACACCTTC; CDR3 protein: CASSLSGQGAPGYTF
D gene: -; V gene: TRBV10-3; clone size: -; J gene: TRBJ2-6; CDR3 DNA: TGTGCCATCAAGGGGCCTGGGGCCAACGTCCTGACTTTC; CDR3 protein: CAIKGPGANVLTF
D gene: TRBD1; V gene: TRBV5-5; clone size: many; J gene: TRBJ1-2; CDR3 DNA: TGTGCCAGCAGCTGGCGACAGGGCTCTGGCTACACCTTC; CDR3 protein: CASSWRQGSGYTF
D gene: -; V gene: TRBV9; clone size: -; J gene: TRBJ1-4; CDR3 DNA: TGTGCCAGCAGCGTAGCTGGAACAGTGATTAATGAAAAACTGTTTTTT; CDR3 protein: CASSVAGTVINEKLFF
D gene: -; V gene: TRBV7-6; clone size: -; J gene: TRBJ2-7; CDR3 DNA: TGTGCCAGCAGCTTAGACGTAGCGGAGGGCTACGAGCAGTACTTC; CDR3 protein: CASSLDVAEGYEQYF
D gene: TRBD2; V gene: TRBV2; clone size: -; J gene: TRBJ2-7; CDR3 DNA: TGTGCCAGCAGTGACCCTAGCGGGGGATACGAGCAGTACTTC; CDR3 protein: CASSDPSGGYEQYF
D gene: -; V gene: TRBV6-2/TRBV6-3; clone size: few; J gene: TRBJ1-1; CDR3 DNA: TGTGCCAGCAGTACCACGGTGGGGACCCGAAGGGGTGTCACTGAAGCTTTCTTT; CDR3 protein: CASSTTVGTRRGVTEAFF
D gene: -; V gene: TRBV2; clone size: -; J gene: TRBJ1-1; CDR3 DNA: TGTGCCAGCATGTTTAGAACCACTGAAGCTTTCTTT; CDR3 protein: CASMFRTTEAFF
D gene: -; V gene: TRBV7-9; clone size: few; J gene: TRBJ2-2; CDR3 DNA: TGTGCCAGCAGCTTATCGTTAGAAGGGGAGCTGTTTTTT; CDR3 protein: CASSLSLEGELFF
D gene: -; V gene: TRBV30; clone size: -; J gene: TRBJ1-1; CDR3 DNA: TGTGCCTGGACACCAAGGACACCCAACACTGAAGCTTTCTTT; CDR3 protein: CAWTPRTPNTEAFF
D gene: TRBD2; V gene: TRBV6-2/TRBV6-3; clone size: -; J gene: TRBJ2-5; CDR3 DNA: TGTGCCAGCAGCCAACCACAAGCGGGGGTGAACCAAGAGACCCAGTACTTC; CDR3 protein: CASSQPQAGVNQETQYF
D gene: -; V gene: TRBV5-1; clone size: few; J gene: TRBJ2-5; CDR3 DNA: TGCGCCAGCAGCGTCCGGGGGAATAATCAAGAGACCCAGTACTTC; CDR3 protein: CASSVRGNNQETQYF
D gene: -; V gene: TRBV7-6; clone size: few; J gene: TRBJ2-3; CDR3 DNA: TGTGCCAGCAGCTCCCGACAGGAAAGCACAGATACGCAGTATTTT; CDR3 protein: CASSSRQESTDTQYF
D gene: TRBD2; V gene: TRBV6-2/TRBV6-3; clone size: -; J gene: TRBJ2-3; CDR3 DNA: TGTGCCAGTTCCGCCCCTAGCGGGGACTCTACAGATACGCAGTATTTT; CDR3 protein: CASSAPSGDSTDTQYF
D gene: -; V gene: TRBV28; clone size: few; J gene: TRBJ2-7; CDR3 DNA: TGTGCCAGCAGTTTGACCATGGGACTGGAGCAGTACTTC; CDR3 protein: CASSLTMGLEQYF